Following are 8 T cell receptor beta chains from one sample sequenced in a study of blood T cell repertoires in COVID-19 (dated by TCRdb to 2018 to 2020). Library generation was performed with the immunoSEQ multiplex PCR assay. What TCRdb holds here is the immuneACCESS table cut down to in-frame rearrangements. Part of the clones is not present; checked against another copy, under half of the missing clones reflect an unresolved V gene, and the others are unexplained. Within this sample are about 260,000 clones, with roughly 86% of them counted one time only. The ten top clones hold roughly 1.9% of the sample. Material: PBMCs or T cells enriched from blood (not recorded which). Receptors originate from a woman in her forties or fifties who had recovered from COVID-19.

This chain connects TRBV6-6 to TRBJ1-3; the D gene is possibly TRBD1 (5 bases). The germline V gene has CDR1 MNHNY and CDR2 SVGAGI (reference sequence). V was trimmed by 6 bases and J by 1 base, leaving 10 bases between them. This CDR3 contains 14 residues. The CDR3 DNA is TGTGCCAGCAGAAGGGGTGGGTCTGGAAACACCATATATTTT. The encoded protein is CASRRGGSGNTIYF.

This clone was found once. This chain's CDR3 is CASSGPRVGDTEAFF. The CDR3 DNA reads as TGTGCCAGCAGTGGGCCAAGGGTGGGAGACACTGAAGCTTTCTTT. V and J are TRBV28 and TRBJ1-1, with D unresolved. The CDR3 has 15 amino acids. Trimming took off 5 bases at V and 3 bases at J, with 16 bases between the two ends. Germline assignment: CDR1 MDHEN and CDR2 SYDVKM.

Turning to this clone: The same CDR3 is also encoded by other DNA sequences in this sample. The chain uses TRBV5-1 and TRBJ2-7; 9 nucleotides match TRBD2. In germline, CDR1 is SGHRS, CDR2 YFSETQ. The CDR3 is 14 residues long. The junction had 2 bases not matched to a gene; V was cut back by 1 base and J by 3 bases. CDR3 bases: TGCGCCAGCAGCTTGAGCGGGAGGATCTACGAGCAGTACTTC. Protein: CASSLSGRIYEQYF.

The chain recombines TRBV7-9 with TRBJ2-3; tentative D call: TRBD1 (6 bases). V was cut by 4 bases and J by 2 bases, with 13 bases left in between. CDR1 and CDR2 from the germline V gene are SEHNR and FQNEAQ (reference sequence). The CDR3 has 15 amino acids. DNA for the CDR3: TGTGCCAGCAGCTGGACAGCGGATCACACAGATACGCAGTATTTT. This translates into CASSWTADHTDTQYF.

The J gene is TRBJ1-2, the V gene TRBV18; D is unclear. Trimming cost V 4 bases and J 7 bases, with 7 bases left between them. CDR1 is KGHSH and CDR2 is LQKENI in the germline V gene. This CDR3 is built from 11 residues. CDR3 sequence (DNA): TGTGCCAGCTCACAGAGTGGTGGCTACACCTTC. This sequence encodes CASSQSGGYTF. The full variable domain, with the rest looked up from reference TRBV18 and TRBJ1-2, is NAGVMQNPRHLVRRRGQEARLRCSPMKGHSHVYWYRQLPEEGLKFMVYLQKENIIDESGMPKERFSAEFPKEGPSILRIQQVVRGDSAAYFCASSQSGGYTFGSGTRLTVV.

The table lists this clone with a count of one. For the CDR3, the DNA is TGTGCCAGCAGCCAGAAGGGCAGGGCCCCCTACGAGCAGTACTTC. Protein sequence: CASSQKGRAPYEQYF. V is TRBV3-1 (or the pseudogene TRBV3-2) and J is TRBJ2-7; D perhaps matches TRBD1 (5 bases). The V end was cut by 3 bases, the J end by 2 bases, with 14 bases between. There are 15 residues in the CDR3. Germline loops: CDR1 LGHDT, CDR2 YNNKEL (reference sequence).

Only a few counts were recorded for this clone. This rearrangement joins TRBV27 to TRBJ1-5; 8 nucleotides line up with TRBD1. Per the germline V gene, CDR1 is MNHEY and CDR2 is SMNVEV (reference sequence). The junction had 3 bases not matched to a gene; V was cut back by 4 bases and J by 1 base. The CDR3 contains 15 residues. DNA for the CDR3: TGTGCCAGCAGTTCACAGGGGGGAAGCAATCAGCCCCAGCATTTT. Translation: CASSSQGGSNQPQHF.

The chain couples TRBV6-2 or TRBV6-3 to TRBJ2-2, with 7 bases lining up with TRBD1. The germline V gene encodes CDR1 MNHEY and CDR2 SVGEGT. This CDR3 is built from 17 residues. V lost 4 bases to trimming and J lost 4 bases; unmatched junction nucleotides: 12. CDR3 sequence (DNA): TGTGCCAGCAGTTCCTTATTCACCACAGGGGTCACCGGGGAGCTGTTTTTT. It specifies CASSSLFTTGVTGELFF.